The 24 T cell receptor beta chains in this list originate from one sample, sequenced in a study. Each CDR3 protein gets one entry after TCRdb re-called the RT-PCR reads with MiXCR. Altogether about 680,000 distinct CDR3 sequences are present, 12% to 15% being singletons, with the ten largest covering 3.6%. Material: memory CD4+ T cells from blood. Receptors were obtained from a female donor in good health, serving as a healthy control.

This chain uses TRBV25-1 with TRBJ2-3; weak D call: TRBD1 (6 bases). Germline V gene sequence: CDR1 MGHDK, CDR2 SYGVNS. The CDR3 is 13 residues long. Trimming took off 8 bases at V and 3 bases at J, with 12 bases between the two ends. The CDR3 coding sequence is TGTGCCAGCCAATTGGGGGCGACAGATACGCAGTATTTT. It encodes CASQLGATDTQYF.

The genes are TRBV20-1 and TRBJ1-2; D call uncertain. CDR3 length: 13 residues. In germline, CDR1 is DFQATT, CDR2 SNEGSKA (reference sequence). Trimming removed 4 bases at V and 0 bases at J, with 9 bases between. CDR3 in amino acids: CSAIVQPNYGYTF. CDR3 nucleotide sequence: TGCAGTGCTATAGTCCAGCCTAACTATGGCTACACCTTC.

This clonotype was picked up many times. V is TRBV7-3 and J is TRBJ2-1, with D perhaps matching TRBD1 or TRBD2 (6 bases each). V was shortened by 5 bases and J by 3 bases, with 14 bases between the two germline ends. CDR1 and CDR2 (germline): SGHTA, FQGTGA. This CDR3 contains 15 residues. CDR3 sequence reads: CASSPGATNYNEQFF. The CDR3 nucleotides are TGTGCCAGCAGCCCGGGGGCTACTAACTACAATGAGCAGTTCTTC.

This clonotype was found a few times. This sequence may be a read error, since a much larger clone differs from it by one base. This rearrangement joins TRBV6-2 or TRBV6-3 to TRBJ1-5; D gene unclear. Germline lookup yields CDR1 MNHEY and CDR2 SVGEGT. V lost 3 bases, J lost 4 bases, and 7 bases lay in between. The CDR3 is 13 residues long. The CDR3 region is CASSYGENQPQHF. The CDR3 DNA is TGTGCCAGCAGTTATGGGGAGAATCAGCCCCAGCATTTT.

The table lists this clonotype with many counts. The chain couples TRBV5-6 to TRBJ2-7, with 10 bases fitting TRBD1. This CDR3 comprises 14 residues. In germline, CDR1 is SGHDT, CDR2 YYEEEE. V dropped 5 bases and J dropped 6; count of bases not matched to a gene: 8. The CDR3 region is CASRTRDRGSEQYF. In DNA, the CDR3 is TGTGCCAGCAGGACCCGGGACAGGGGTTCCGAGCAGTACTTC.

This sequence joins TRBV9 and TRBJ1-1; D remains unclear. This CDR3 spans 16 amino acids. Germline V gene data show CDR1 as SGDLS and CDR2 as YYNGEE. The V gene lost 2 bases and the J gene lost 3 bases, with 17 bases spanning the gap. The CDR3 nucleotides read TGTGCCAGCAGCGTGTGGTCGGAGGGCCGGGACACTGAAGCTTTCTTT. Protein sequence: CASSVWSEGRDTEAFF.

This clonotype came up a few times. The gene calls are TRBV20-1 and TRBJ1-5; possibly TRBD1 for D (6 bases). CDR3 length: 13 residues. Trimming left V 3 bases short and J 6 bases short, with 12 bases between. CDR1 is DFQATT and CDR2 is SNEGSKA in the germline V gene (reference sequence). The CDR3 region is CSASSGVTQPQHF. CDR3 bases: TGCAGTGCTAGTTCAGGGGTTACTCAGCCCCAGCATTTT.

This clonotype came up many times. The CDR3 sequence is CSLGSDYGYTF. CDR3 nucleotide sequence: TGCAGCCTGGGGTCTGACTATGGCTACACCTTC. The gene calls are TRBV29-1 and TRBJ1-2, with D uncertain. Germline V gene data show CDR1 as SQVTM and CDR2 as ANQGSEA. CDR3 size: 11 residues. V was cut by 8 bases and J by 3 bases, with 10 bases left in between.

This sequence joins TRBV28 and TRBJ2-5, with D hard to call. CDR1 and CDR2 from the germline V gene are MDHEN and SYDVKM. The CDR3 is made up of 13 amino acids. The germline V and J ends were trimmed by 8 bases and 1 base, with 11 bases remaining between them. CDR3 amino acids: CASGDLLQETQYF. CDR3 coding DNA: TGTGCCAGCGGGGATCTGCTCCAAGAGACCCAGTACTTC. Full variable domain (rest looked up from reference TRBV28 and TRBJ2-5): DVKVTQSSRYLVKRTGEKVFLECVQDMDHENMFWYRQDPGLGLRLIYFSYDVKMKEKGDIPEGYSVSREKKERFSLILESASTNQTSMYLCASGDLLQETQYFGPGTRLLVL.

This clonotype was detected only a few times. V is TRBV12-3 or TRBV12-4 and J is TRBJ1-2, with 8 nucleotides matching TRBD1. J was trimmed by 5 bases and V by 6 bases; bases with no gene match: 14. The CDR3 is 16 residues long. CDR3 amino acids: CASSLLQGGAGYGYTF. The DNA of the CDR3 is TGTGCCAGCAGCTTACTACAGGGGGGCGCCGGGTATGGCTACACCTTC.

This clonotype was found many times. The chain links TRBV7-2 to TRBJ2-5; possibly TRBD1 or TRBD2 for D (7 bases each). CDR1 and CDR2 from the germline V gene are SGHTA and FQGNSA. The CDR3 has 16 residues. The V end was cut by 5 bases, the J end by 5 bases, with 21 bases between. The CDR3 region is CASSTVIGGGGETQYF. In DNA, the CDR3 is TGTGCCAGCAGCACAGTTATAGGGGGCGGGGGCGAGACCCAGTACTTC.

The genes are TRBV12-3 or TRBV12-4 and TRBJ2-2, with D uncertain. The V end lost 2 bases, the J end lost 6 bases, and 10 bases lay between the germline ends. The CDR3 has 14 residues. The CDR3, as DNA: TGTGCCAGCAGTTTATTGTCCAGGCCCGGGGAGCTGTTTTTT. This codes for CASSLLSRPGELFF.

This chain joins TRBV7-2 and TRBJ2-7, with TRBD1 identical over 7 bases. V lost 3 bases and J lost 2; bases outside the gene matches: 4. Germline lookup yields CDR1 SGHTA and CDR2 FQGNSA. CDR3 length: 14 amino acids. CDR3 coding DNA: TGTGCCAGCAGCTTGGACAGGTGGACCTACGAGCAGTACTTC. Translated, it gives CASSLDRWTYEQYF.

The chain uses TRBV24-1 and TRBJ2-1; 11 nucleotides match TRBD2. CDR1 KGHDR and CDR2 SFDVKD come from the germline V gene. CDR3 size: 16 residues. The V gene end was trimmed by 3 bases and the J gene end by 5 bases; junction bases not matched to a gene: 5. The CDR3 region has the DNA TGTGCCACCAGTGATCCCGGGACTAGCGGACACAATGAGCAGTTCTTC. Protein product: CATSDPGTSGHNEQFF.

This clonotype was seen a few times. The V gene is TRBV5-6, the J gene TRBJ1-4, with unresolved D. Germline V gives CDR1 SGHDT, CDR2 YYEEEE. V gave up 4 bases and J gave up 7 bases, with 17 bases separating them. The length of the CDR3 is 15 residues. The CDR3 region is CASSKVQDGGEKLFF. The DNA of the CDR3 is TGTGCCAGCAGCAAGGTCCAGGACGGCGGTGAAAAACTGTTTTTT.

The chain carries TRBV5-1 and TRBJ2-3; D uncertain. The CDR3 length is 15 residues. The ends were cut back, 2 bases at V and 2 bases at J, with 12 bases in the middle. The germline V gene has CDR1 SGHRS and CDR2 YFSETQ. The CDR3 sequence is CASSLGQPYTDTQYF. CDR3 nucleotide sequence: TGCGCCAGCAGCTTAGGGCAGCCTTACACAGATACGCAGTATTTT.

DNA of the CDR3: TGCGCCAGCAGCTTGGGAGGCGGGAGGACCTACAATGAGCAGTTCTTC. Amino acid sequence: CASSLGGGRTYNEQFF. This sequence joins TRBV5-1 and TRBJ2-1; 8 bases are a match to TRBD2. Trimming took 0 bases from V and 2 from J; bases not matched to a gene: 4. This CDR3 comprises 16 residues. Germline V gene lookup returns CDR1 SGHRS and CDR2 YFSETQ. The full variable domain, its missing parts supplied by reference TRBV5-1 and TRBJ2-1, is KAGVTQTPRYLIKTRGQQVTLSCSPISGHRSVSWYQQTPGQGLQFLFEYFSETQRNKGNFPGRFSGRQFSNSRSEMNVSTLELGDSALYLCASSLGGGRTYNEQFFGPGTRLTVL.

This sequence joins TRBV29-1 and TRBJ2-6; D not resolved. The CDR3 length is 14 residues. Germline CDR1 reads SQVTM; CDR2 reads ANQGSEA. V lost 1 base, J lost 2 bases, and 6 bases lay in between. In DNA form, the CDR3 reads TGCAGCGTTGAAGGGGGAACTGGGGCCAACGTCCTGACTTTC. Amino acids: CSVEGGTGANVLTF.

The V and J genes are TRBV20-1 and TRBJ1-2; D is uncertain. Trimming removed 2 bases at V and 5 bases at J, with 21 bases between. Looked up from germline, CDR1 is DFQATT and CDR2 is SNEGSKA (reference sequence). This CDR3 has 16 residues. The CDR3 coding sequence is TGCAGTGCTAGAAACGGTCAGAAGTTAGTTGAGTATGGCTACACCTTC. Protein sequence: CSARNGQKLVEYGYTF.

Ten or more counts support this clonotype. CDR3 in amino acids: CASSKHLGGEQFF. CDR3 nucleotides: TGTGCCAGCAGTAAACACTTGGGCGGTGAGCAGTTCTTC. This chain connects TRBV6-4 to TRBJ2-1; D gene ambiguous. Trimming cost V 5 bases and J 9 bases, with 14 bases left between them. This CDR3 is 13 amino acids long. Germline V gives CDR1 MRHNA, CDR2 SNTAGT.

In its sample, this clonotype was seen many times. The rearrangement links TRBV5-1 to TRBJ2-5; D might be TRBD2 (6 bases). Deletions cut 7 bases from V and 3 bases from J, with 19 bases between. This CDR3 is built from 15 residues. Germline V gene data show CDR1 as SGHRS and CDR2 as YFSETQ. CDR3 bases: TGCGCCAGCGTTAAGGAGGGTAGGATGGAAGAGACCCAGTACTTC. It codes for CASVKEGRMEETQYF.

The rearrangement links TRBV5-5 to TRBJ1-1; 8 bases agree with TRBD1. V dropped 4 bases and J dropped 6; count of bases not matched to a gene: 8. From germline, CDR1 is SGHKS and CDR2 YYEKEE (reference sequence). The CDR3 covers 14 residues. The CDR3 loop is CASSRPTGVAEAFF. The CDR3 DNA reads as TGTGCCAGCAGCCGCCCGACAGGGGTGGCTGAAGCTTTCTTT.

V gene TRBV20-1 combines with J gene TRBJ1-6; a weak D match, TRBD1 (5 bases). The CDR3 loop spans 12 amino acids. Per germline, CDR1 DFQATT and CDR2 SNEGSKA (reference sequence). The CDR3 here is CGWGGSNSPLHF. CDR3 DNA sequence: TGCGGGTGGGGGGGGAGTAATTCACCCCTCCACTTT.

The chain joins TRBV7-2 to TRBJ1-6; possible D gene TRBD1, 6 bases. This CDR3 is 15 amino acids long. The V end lost 5 bases, the J end lost 7 bases, and 15 bases lay between the germline ends. Per germline, CDR1 SGHTA and CDR2 FQGNSA. DNA for the CDR3: TGTGCCAGCAGCGACATACAGGGCGACAATTCACCCCTCCACTTT. Amino acid sequence: CASSDIQGDNSPLHF.